This T cell receptor (beta chain) originates from a study of blood T cell repertoires in COVID-19. Background on the study: The United States, Italy and Spain were the sources of the acute and convalescent COVID-19 samples.

Those enrolled in Seattle joined during active infection and were followed longitudinally afterward. Sequencing used immunoSEQ multiplex PCR; TCRdb keeps in-frame clones, though not all of them. The sample holds roughly 220,000 clones; roughly 86% are singletons and the top ten take roughly 10%. CDR3 length: 17 residues. The germline CDR1 and CDR2 sequences are SGHRS and YFSETQ. The V and J ends lost 0 bases and 0 bases, in that order; junction bases with no gene match: 6. The material sequenced was peripheral blood. The TCR was taken from a woman between 45 and 60 years old with COVID-19, enrolled during active disease. The V call is TRBV5-1, the J call TRBJ1-3; 7 bases are a match to TRBD1. Here the CDR3 reads CASSLGDRVLSGNTIYF. CDR3 coding DNA: TGCGCCAGCAGCTTGGGAGACAGGGTGCTCTCTGGAAACACCATATATTTT. Variable domain in full (rest from reference TRBV5-1 and TRBJ1-3): KAGVTQTPRYLIKTRGQQVTLSCSPISGHRSVSWYQQTPGQGLQFLFEYFSETQRNKGNFPGRFSGRQFSNSRSEMNVSTLELGDSALYLCASSLGDRVLSGNTIYFGEGSWLTVV.